This T cell receptor (beta chain) was sequenced for a study of blood T cells in healthy people across ages. Germline-derived CDR1 and CDR2 are DFQATT and SNEGSKA (reference sequence). The CDR3 totals 15 residues. V lost 2 bases, J lost 5 bases, and 8 bases stayed unmatched. Sample-barcoded 5' priming and a J-beta primer mix drove a second PCR of about 7 to 12 cycles. TCRdb recomputed calls from the 5' RACE reads with MiXCR, one row per CDR3 protein. The sample has fewer than 2,000,000 distinct CDR3 sequences, approximately 39% seen once. Study-level points and caveats: More naive CD4+ cells and higher diversity marked long-lived donors relative to aged donors.

Comments on this clonotype: Its antigen remains unknown.

Peripheral blood was drawn, approximately 9.4 milliliters per donor. Per-sample PBMC isolation yielded at least 7 million cells. Extractions gave at least 5.5 micrograms of total RNA per sample. The sample consisted of blood. The V and J genes are TRBV20-1 and TRBJ1-5; 8 nucleotides align to TRBD1. The receptor was derived from a human donor in good health. The CDR3 loop is CSARPLTGDHQPQHF. The CDR3 DNA sequence: TGCAGTGCTAGACCCCTGACAGGGGACCATCAGCCCCAGCATTTT.